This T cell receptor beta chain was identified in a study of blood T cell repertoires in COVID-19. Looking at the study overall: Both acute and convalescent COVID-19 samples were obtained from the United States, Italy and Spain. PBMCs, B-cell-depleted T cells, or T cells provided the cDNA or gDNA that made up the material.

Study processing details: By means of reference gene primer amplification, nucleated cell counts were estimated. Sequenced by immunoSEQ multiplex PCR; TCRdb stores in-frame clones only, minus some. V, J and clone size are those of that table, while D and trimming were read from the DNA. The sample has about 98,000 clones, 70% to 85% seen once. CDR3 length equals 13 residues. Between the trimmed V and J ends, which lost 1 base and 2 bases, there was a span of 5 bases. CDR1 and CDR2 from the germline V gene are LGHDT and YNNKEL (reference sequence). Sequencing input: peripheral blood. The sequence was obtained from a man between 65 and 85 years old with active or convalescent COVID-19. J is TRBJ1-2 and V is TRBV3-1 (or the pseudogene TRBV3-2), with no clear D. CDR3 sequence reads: CASSQVRNYGYTF. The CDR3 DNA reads TGTGCCAGCAGCCAAGTGAGAAACTATGGCTACACCTTC.